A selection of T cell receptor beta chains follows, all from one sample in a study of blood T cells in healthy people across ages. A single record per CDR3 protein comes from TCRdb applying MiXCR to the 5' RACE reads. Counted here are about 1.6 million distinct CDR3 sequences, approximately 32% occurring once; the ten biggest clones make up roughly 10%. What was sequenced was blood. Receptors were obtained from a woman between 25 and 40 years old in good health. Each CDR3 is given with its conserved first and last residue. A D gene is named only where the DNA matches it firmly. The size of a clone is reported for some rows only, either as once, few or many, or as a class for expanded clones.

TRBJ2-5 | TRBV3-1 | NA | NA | CASSQDDWVRETQYF | TGTGCCAGCAGCCAAGACGACTGGGTACGAGAGACCCAGTACTTC
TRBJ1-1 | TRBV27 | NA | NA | CASGLGLADPEAFF | TGTGCCAGCGGCTTAGGTCTGGCTGACCCTGAAGCTTTCTTT
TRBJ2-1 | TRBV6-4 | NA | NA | CASRVDSYSSYNEQFF | TGTGCCAGCAGGGTAGACAGTTATAGCTCCTACAATGAGCAGTTCTTC
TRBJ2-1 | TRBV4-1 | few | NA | CASSQGWGRNEQFF | TGCGCCAGCAGCCAAGGATGGGGGCGAAATGAGCAGTTCTTC
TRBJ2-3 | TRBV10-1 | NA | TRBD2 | CASSAEGTSPDTQYF | TGCGCCAGCAGTGCGGAAGGGACTAGCCCAGATACGCAGTATTTT
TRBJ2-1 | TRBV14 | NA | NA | CASSELIVPNEQFF | TGTGCCAGCAGCGAGCTTATAGTACCGAATGAGCAGTTCTTC
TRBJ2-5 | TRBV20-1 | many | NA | CSARAPQQETQYF | TGCAGTGCTAGAGCCCCCCAACAAGAGACCCAGTACTTC
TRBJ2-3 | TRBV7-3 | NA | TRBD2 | CASSPLGLAGEDTQYF | TGTGCCAGCAGCCCTCTGGGGCTAGCGGGGGAAGATACGCAGTATTTT
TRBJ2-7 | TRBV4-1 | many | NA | CASSHPLDSKQYF | TGCGCCAGCAGCCACCCCCTGGACAGCAAGCAGTACTTC
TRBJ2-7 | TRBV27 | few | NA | CASSLKTEVYEQYF | TGTGCCAGCAGTCTAAAAACAGAGGTCTACGAGCAGTACTTC
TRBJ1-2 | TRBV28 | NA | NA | CASSFPGPPSSYGYTF | TGTGCCAGCAGTTTCCCCGGGCCTCCTTCCAGCTATGGCTACACCTTC
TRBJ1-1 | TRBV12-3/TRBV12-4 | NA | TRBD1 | CASSYGQGASPGAFF | TGTGCCAGCAGTTACGGACAGGGGGCCTCACCGGGAGCTTTCTTT
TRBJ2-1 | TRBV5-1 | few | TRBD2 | CASSLVGSGRGRSSYNEQFF | TGCGCCAGCAGCTTGGTTGGTAGCGGGAGGGGGAGAAGCTCCTACAATGAGCAGTTCTTC
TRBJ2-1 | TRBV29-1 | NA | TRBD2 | CSVEGLAGGSYNEQFF | TGCAGCGTTGAAGGGCTAGCGGGAGGGTCCTACAATGAGCAGTTCTTC
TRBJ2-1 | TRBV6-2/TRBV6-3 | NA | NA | CAPNGAGSDNEQFF | TGTGCCCCAAACGGGGCAGGTTCCGACAATGAGCAGTTCTTC
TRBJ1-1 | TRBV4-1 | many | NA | CASSQDKSQYQNTEAFF | TGCGCCAGCAGCCAAGATAAAAGCCAGTACCAGAACACTGAAGCTTTCTTT